This is a list of T cell receptor beta chains from one sample in a study of OX40 agonist ivuxolimab in advanced cancers. This table comes from immunoSEQ multiplex PCR, and its TCRdb copy is limited to in-frame clones, with some not included. The sample gives about 83,000 clones, 88% of which show up once; more than 0.6% is in the top ten. The input for sequencing was CD4+ or CD8+ T cells sorted from blood, taken in a trial of the OX40 agonist ivuxolimab. These receptors all stem from an adult with an advanced solid tumor such as melanoma, head and neck, liver or kidney cancer. Both conserved end residues are part of each CDR3. D genes are given only for firm matches. Rows may omit the clone size; those that give it use once, few, many or a size class.

size | J | D | length | V | DNA | CDR3
NA | TRBJ1-1 | NA | 14 | TRBV5-1 | TGCGCCAGCAAGCTTAGCCGCATGAACACTGAAGCTTTCTTT | CASKLSRMNTEAFF
few | TRBJ2-1 | NA | 13 | TRBV5-6 | TGTGCCAGCAGCTTAGGGGGTGATAATGAGCAGTTCTTC | CASSLGGDNEQFF
NA | TRBJ1-2 | NA | 13 | TRBV15 | TGTGCCACCAGCAGAGGGGACCGTGTAGATTACACCTTC | CATSRGDRVDYTF
NA | TRBJ2-1 | NA | 12 | TRBV5-4 | TGTGCCAGCAGCCTAGGGAACAATGAGCAGTTCTTC | CASSLGNNEQFF
NA | TRBJ1-5 | NA | 14 | TRBV9 | TGTGCCAGCAGCGTTGGAGGGGCCAATCAGCCCCAGCATTTT | CASSVGGANQPQHF
NA | TRBJ2-7 | NA | 11 | TRBV10-2 | TGCGCCAGCGGCTCCTCCTACGAGCAGTACTTC | CASGSSYEQYF
once | TRBJ2-5 | TRBD2 | 19 | TRBV5-1 | TGCGCCAGCAGCATCGGGACTAGCGGGAGAGGGACGGTCGGTGAGACCCAGTACTTC | CASSIGTSGRGTVGETQYF
NA | TRBJ2-3 | NA | 13 | TRBV9 | TGTGCCAGCAGCGAGTGGGGCACAGATACGCAGTATTTT | CASSEWGTDTQYF
NA | TRBJ2-7 | NA | 15 | TRBV30 | TGTGCCGGCACGGCGGGACATCCGAACTCCTACGAGCAGTACTTC | CAGTAGHPNSYEQYF
NA | TRBJ1-3 | TRBD1 | 16 | TRBV19 | TGTGCCAGTACCCCGGACAGGGGGCGGACTGGAAACACCATATATTTT | CASTPDRGRTGNTIYF
NA | TRBJ1-3 | NA | 14 | TRBV9 | TGTGCCAGCAGCGTAGGGACGGAAGGAAACACCATATATTTT | CASSVGTEGNTIYF
NA | TRBJ2-2 | NA | 14 | TRBV2 | TGTGCCAGCAGAACACAAGGGCACACCGGGGAGCTGTTTTTT | CASRTQGHTGELFF
NA | TRBJ2-7 | NA | 13 | TRBV19 | TGTGCCAGTAGTATCCTCCTAGTTGGGGAGCAGTACTTC | CASSILLVGEQYF
NA | TRBJ2-3 | NA | 16 | TRBV11-2 | TGTGCCAGCAGCTTAGGGTACAGACACACCACAGATACGCAGTATTTT | CASSLGYRHTTDTQYF
once | TRBJ2-5 | TRBD2 | 15 | TRBV4-1 | TGCGCCAGCAGCCGAGGGCGCGGGAGCCAAGAGACCCAGTACTTC | CASSRGRGSQETQYF
NA | TRBJ1-1 | TRBD1 | 14 | TRBV5-4 | TGTGCCAGCAGCCAAAGACAGGGTATGGGTGAAGCTTTCTTT | CASSQRQGMGEAFF
NA | TRBJ2-5 | NA | 18 | TRBV21-1 | TGTGCCAGCAGCAAGGAGTGTGGGGGCCAGGGGTTGTCTGAGACCCAGTACTTC | CASSKECGGQGLSETQYF
NA | TRBJ1-4 | TRBD1 | 16 | TRBV30 | TGTGCCTGGAGCTCCGGACAGGGAAAAGTCAGTGAAAAACTGTTTTTT | CAWSSGQGKVSEKLFF
NA | TRBJ1-5 | NA | 12 | TRBV29-1 | TGCAGCGTTGGGGATGCTAATCAGCCCCAGCATTTT | CSVGDANQPQHF
NA | TRBJ2-1 | TRBD1 | 13 | TRBV10-1 | TGCGCCAGCAGTGTCGACAGGGACAATGAGCAGTTCTTC | CASSVDRDNEQFF
NA | TRBJ2-7 | TRBD1 | 15 | TRBV5-5 | TGTGCCAGCAGCTCCCGCGGGACAGGTAGTTACGAGCAGTACTTC | CASSSRGTGSYEQYF
NA | TRBJ2-7 | TRBD2 | 14 | TRBV15 | TGTGCCACCAGCAGAGGGGGGGGCTCCTACGAGCAGTACTTC | CATSRGGGSYEQYF
NA | TRBJ2-2 | NA | 15 | TRBV15 | TGTGCCACCAGCAGAGATCGGCTGATCGCCGGGGAGCTGTTTTTT | CATSRDRLIAGELFF
NA | TRBJ1-3 | TRBD1 | 17 | TRBV7-9 | TGTGCCAGCAGCTTAGGGTTGACAGGGGGCGCTGGAAACACCATATATTTT | CASSLGLTGGAGNTIYF
once | TRBJ2-6 | NA | 18 | TRBV5-4 | TGTGCCAGCAGCTTGGACCTAGGACGGCTCTCTGGGGCCAACGTCCTGACTTTC | CASSLDLGRLSGANVLTF
once | TRBJ1-4 | NA | 13 | TRBV18 | TGTGCCAGCTCGCGCCCTGGTAGTGAAAAACTGTTTTTT | CASSRPGSEKLFF
NA | TRBJ2-7 | NA | 13 | TRBV9 | TGTGCCAGCAGCGCCCAGGACAGCTACGAGCAGTACTTC | CASSAQDSYEQYF
NA | TRBJ2-5 | TRBD2 | 15 | TRBV11-2 | TGTGCCAGCAGTAACGAGCGGGGGGGTTCAGAGACCCAGTACTTC | CASSNERGGSETQYF
NA | TRBJ2-3 | TRBD1 | 16 | TRBV12-5 | TGTGCTAGTGGTTTGGTTTCTGGGACAGGGGGGTTTACGCAGTATTTT | CASGLVSGTGGFTQYF